This is a list of T cell receptor beta chains from one sample in a study of T cell responses to AZD1222 COVID-19 vaccine. Generated by immunoSEQ multiplex PCR, the TCRdb table keeps only in-frame clones and is missing some. The table records about 190,000 clones, 87% of them present only once. Sequenced here: peripheral blood, sampled on day 0 of MenACWY control vaccination. These receptors all come from an adult in good health. CDR3s include the opening cysteine and the closing phenylalanine or tryptophan. The D gene is left open where the match is weak. Clone size, where shown, is once, few, many, or a class for clones that have expanded.

clone_size j_call d_call v_call cdr3_nt cdr3_aa
NA TRBJ2-1 NA TRBV5-1 TGCGCCAGCAGTGTGGGGGGCCAGGGGTCGTCTAATGAGCAGTTCTTC CASSVGGQGSSNEQFF
NA TRBJ2-2 NA TRBV2 TGTGCCAGCAGTGAGAGGGAATGGACCGGGGAGCTGTTTTTT CASSEREWTGELFF
NA TRBJ1-4 TRBD1 TRBV7-9 TGTGCCAGCAGCCACAGGGGAGTGAATGAAAAACTGTTTTTT CASSHRGVNEKLFF
few TRBJ2-3 TRBD1 TRBV25-1 TGTGCCAGCAGTGGGGGACAGGGTTTGAGCACAGATACGCAGTATTTT CASSGGQGLSTDTQYF
once TRBJ1-5 TRBD1 TRBV6-2/TRBV6-3 TGTGCCAGCAGTTTGGACAGGGGCAATCAGCCCCAGCATTTT CASSLDRGNQPQHF
NA TRBJ2-1 TRBD1 TRBV9 TGTGCCAGCAGCGTAGGCAGGGACAGGAACAATGAGCAGTTCTTC CASSVGRDRNNEQFF
NA TRBJ2-2 NA TRBV5-1 TGCGCCAGCAGCTTTAGCTACACCGGGGAGCTGTTTTTT CASSFSYTGELFF
NA TRBJ2-3 TRBD2 TRBV6-2/TRBV6-3 TGTGCCAGCAGTTATCAAGCGGGAGGGCCCCCAGATACGCAGTATTTT CASSYQAGGPPDTQYF
NA TRBJ1-3 TRBD1 TRBV27 TGTGCCAGCAGTCGCGGGACAGGCTCTGGAAACACCATATATTTT CASSRGTGSGNTIYF
once TRBJ1-1 TRBD1 TRBV5-4 TGTGCCAGCACCCTACAACAGGGGGCGAACACTGAAGCTTTCTTT CASTLQQGANTEAFF
NA TRBJ2-1 TRBD2 TRBV11-3 TGTGCCAGCACGATGGGGGGGTCCCACAATGAGCAGTTCTTC CASTMGGSHNEQFF
NA TRBJ2-3 NA TRBV2 TGTGCCAGCAGCCATCCACGTAGGGGGAGCTCCACAGATACGCAGTATTTT CASSHPRRGSSTDTQYF
NA TRBJ2-1 NA TRBV19 TGTGCCAGTAATGGGCTTGGAGTGAGCAATGAGCAGTTCTTC CASNGLGVSNEQFF
NA TRBJ1-1 NA TRBV6-1 TGTGCCAGCAGTGAAGGGGACATGGGCCTCACTGAAGCTTTCTTT CASSEGDMGLTEAFF
NA TRBJ2-1 NA TRBV7-3 TGTGCCAGCAGCCAACAACTGGGTGGTGAGCAGTTCTTC CASSQQLGGEQFF
few TRBJ2-1 TRBD1 TRBV6-2/TRBV6-3 TGTGCCAGCAGTCTACAGGGGGCAGAGAACAATGAGCAGTTCTTC CASSLQGAENNEQFF
NA TRBJ1-1 TRBD1 TRBV5-1 TGCGCCAGCAGCTTGTATGGGGGCGATATCGACAGGGCGGCTTTCTTT CASSLYGGDIDRAAFF
once TRBJ1-3 NA TRBV7-3 TGTGCCAGCAGCTTGGGTCTCCCTGGAAACACCATATATTTT CASSLGLPGNTIYF
once TRBJ1-5 NA TRBV19 TGTGCCAGTAGAGACCAAAGCAATCAGCCCCAGCATTTT CASRDQSNQPQHF
NA TRBJ1-5 NA TRBV12-3/TRBV12-4 TGTGCCAGCAGTGCGTATAGCAATCAGCCCCAGCATTTT CASSAYSNQPQHF
NA TRBJ1-5 TRBD1 TRBV24-1 TGTGCCACCAGTGATTCGGGACAGGGGAATCAGCCCCAGCATTTT CATSDSGQGNQPQHF
few TRBJ2-4 NA TRBV5-4 TGTGCCAGCAGCTTGGGACAACAAAACATTCAGTACTTC CASSLGQQNIQYF
NA TRBJ2-5 NA TRBV7-8 TGTGCCAGCAGCCCGAATAGCGTAGCCGAGACCCAGTACTTC CASSPNSVAETQYF
NA TRBJ2-7 NA TRBV9 TGTGCCAGCAGCGTCAGTCCGTTTTCTGACGGCGAGCAGTACTTC CASSVSPFSDGEQYF
few TRBJ1-3 NA TRBV6-5 TGTGCCAGCAGTCTGGGATGGGGAAACACCATATATTTT CASSLGWGNTIYF
NA TRBJ1-1 NA TRBV25-1 TGTGCCAGCAGTGAATCCCTGCCGGGACGGTTCATGAACACTGAAGCTTTCTTT CASSESLPGRFMNTEAFF
few TRBJ2-4 TRBD2 TRBV2 TGTGCCAGCAGTGAGGGAGGGCCTTGGAACATTCAGTACTTC CASSEGGPWNIQYF
few TRBJ2-7 TRBD2 TRBV3-1/TRBV3-2 TGTGCCAGCAGCCAAGGGGTAGCGGGGGGGCGCGAGCAGTACTTC CASSQGVAGGREQYF
NA TRBJ1-3 NA TRBV5-6 TGTGCCAGCAGCTTGGCCTTGGTGTCTGGAAACACCATATATTTT CASSLALVSGNTIYF
NA TRBJ2-7 NA TRBV28 TGTGCCAGCAGCAAGGACAGTCCGAACGAGCAGTACTTC CASSKDSPNEQYF
NA TRBJ2-2 NA TRBV9 TGTGCCAGCAGCGTTTTAGGCACCGGGGAGCTGTTTTTT CASSVLGTGELFF
NA TRBJ2-3 NA TRBV30 TGTGCCTCCGGCAGCACAGATACGCAGTATTTT CASGSTDTQYF
NA TRBJ2-5 NA TRBV11-3 TGTGCCAGCAGTCAGTCGGACCAAGAGACCCAGTACTTC CASSQSDQETQYF
NA TRBJ1-5 NA TRBV19 TGTGCCAGTAGTATAGGGGTTAGCAATCAGCCCCAGCATTTT CASSIGVSNQPQHF
NA TRBJ1-1 NA TRBV29-1 TGCAGCGTTGTAGTCCCGGGTTTGGTGAGAACTGAAGCTTTCTTT CSVVVPGLVRTEAFF
NA TRBJ2-7 NA TRBV4-2 TGTGCCAGCAGCCAAGGGGGCGTCTCCTACGAGCAGTACTTC CASSQGGVSYEQYF
NA TRBJ2-3 NA TRBV7-6 TGTGCCAGCAGCTTAGCGGTAGGGGGCACAGATACGCAGTATTTT CASSLAVGGTDTQYF
NA TRBJ1-1 TRBD1 TRBV6-6 TGTGCCAGCACCAAAACAGGGGGCACTGAAGCTTTCTTT CASTKTGGTEAFF
few TRBJ1-2 NA TRBV2 TGTGCCAGCAGTGATCGGGGGCCCTATGGCTACACCTTC CASSDRGPYGYTF
NA TRBJ2-5 NA TRBV4-1 TGCGCCAGCAGCCAAGATAGAACCCACGGGGAGACCCAGTACTTC CASSQDRTHGETQYF
NA TRBJ1-2 TRBD1 TRBV5-1 TGCGCCAGCAGCTCTACGACAGGGACTTATGGCTACACCTTC CASSSTTGTYGYTF
NA TRBJ2-1 TRBD2 TRBV7-6 TGTGCCAGCAGCTTAGGGGGACTAGAAGGCAATGAGCAGTTCTTC CASSLGGLEGNEQFF
NA TRBJ2-3 TRBD2 TRBV19 TGTGCCAGTAGTTTTACTAGCGGGGGAACAGATACGCAGTATTTT CASSFTSGGTDTQYF
NA TRBJ2-5 TRBD2 TRBV6-5 TGTGCCAGCAGCGGGACTAGCGGTCTTGAGACCCAGTACTTC CASSGTSGLETQYF
NA TRBJ2-7 TRBD1 TRBV15 TGTGCCACCAGCGGAGAAGGACAGGGCTACGAGCAGTACTTC CATSGEGQGYEQYF
NA TRBJ2-3 TRBD2 TRBV2 TGTGCCAGCAGTGAAGGTAGCGGGGGGGCCAGGGTCACAGATACGCAGTATTTT CASSEGSGGARVTDTQYF
NA TRBJ1-3 NA TRBV29-1 TGCAGCGCCTACGTCGGGGGGGCTGGAAACACCATATATTTT CSAYVGGAGNTIYF
NA TRBJ1-1 NA TRBV19 TGTGCCAGTAGTTTGAGGGATGGCACTGAAGCTTTCTTT CASSLRDGTEAFF
NA TRBJ2-1 NA TRBV6-5 TGTGCCAGCAGTTACGGAATCGGAGACTCCTACAATGAGCAGTTCTTC CASSYGIGDSYNEQFF
NA TRBJ1-1 TRBD1 TRBV30 TGTGCCTGGAGCCCGACAGGGTTGAACACTGAAGCTTTCTTT CAWSPTGLNTEAFF
NA TRBJ2-1 TRBD2 TRBV2 TGTGCCAGCACTACGACGGGACTAGCGGGAGCTGAGCAGTTCTTC CASTTTGLAGAEQFF
NA TRBJ2-5 TRBD2 TRBV7-2 TGTGCCAGCAGCCTCCAACTAGCGGCGGCGGGAGAGACCCAGTACTTC CASSLQLAAAGETQYF
NA TRBJ1-1 NA TRBV30 TGTGCCTTCCCGGATGGGAACACTGAAGCTTTCTTT CAFPDGNTEAFF